These 4 T cell receptor beta chains share one sample of origin, sequenced in a study of cytomegalovirus exposure and HLA in healthy donors. PCR involved 60 Vbeta and 13 Jbeta primers. Clones were sequenced by immunoSEQ multiplex PCR, and TCRdb holds only the in-frame ones, with some missing. The repertoire has about 190,000 clones, approximately 88% of them found once; the top ten carry around 2.8%. The source material was PBMCs. These receptors originate from a woman aged 45-65 years in good health and CMV-seropositive.

This clone was seen only a few times. This chain connects TRBV5-1 to TRBJ1-2; D uncertain. The CDR3 length is 12 residues. V dropped 4 bases and J dropped 8 bases, with 12 bases sitting between them. Germline V lookup: CDR1 SGHRS, CDR2 YFSETQ. CDR3 loop: CASSPEGRGYTF. In nucleotides, the CDR3 is TGCGCCAGCAGCCCCGAGGGTAGGGGCTACACCTTC.

The rearrangement joins TRBV7-2 to TRBJ1-2, with a weak D call TRBD1 (6 bases). V lost 5 bases and J lost 0, with 22 bases in between. This CDR3 comprises 18 residues. Germline CDR1 reads SGHTA; CDR2 reads FQGNSA. The CDR3 DNA reads TGTGCCAGCAGCCCGGGAGGGGGGGGCAGGCGGACTAACTATGGCTACACCTTC. Its protein product is CASSPGGGGRRTNYGYTF.

The rearrangement uses TRBV9 and TRBJ1-2; TRBD1 agrees at 8 bases. Trimming at V came to 8 bases and at J to 8 bases, leaving 5 bases not matched to a gene. The V gene's germline CDR1 is SGDLS and CDR2 YYNGEE. CDR3 size: 11 residues. CDR3: CASGQGWGYTF. As DNA, the CDR3 is TGTGCCAGTGGACAGGGATGGGGCTACACCTTC.

V usage is TRBV5-4 and J usage is TRBJ2-3; D is perhaps TRBD2 (6 bases). CDR3 length: 16 residues. V lost 0 bases, J lost 0 bases, and 11 bases lay in between. Germline CDR1 is SGHNT and CDR2 is YYREEE (reference sequence). The DNA of the CDR3 is TGTGCCAGCAGCTTGGCCATAGCGGCTAGCACAGATACGCAGTATTTT. It specifies CASSLAIAASTDTQYF.